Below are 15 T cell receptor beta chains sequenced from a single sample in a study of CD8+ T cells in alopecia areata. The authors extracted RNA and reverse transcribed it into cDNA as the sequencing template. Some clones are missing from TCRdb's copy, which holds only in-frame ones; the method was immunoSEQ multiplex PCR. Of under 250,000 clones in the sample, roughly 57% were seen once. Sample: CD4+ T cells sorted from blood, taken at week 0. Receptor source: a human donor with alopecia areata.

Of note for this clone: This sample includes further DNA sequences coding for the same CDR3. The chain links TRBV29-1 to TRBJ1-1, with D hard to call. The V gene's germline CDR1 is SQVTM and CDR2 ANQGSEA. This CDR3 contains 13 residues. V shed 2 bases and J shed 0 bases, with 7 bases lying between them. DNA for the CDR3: TGCAGCGTTGAACGCAGGATGAACACTGAAGCTTTCTTT. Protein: CSVERRMNTEAFF.

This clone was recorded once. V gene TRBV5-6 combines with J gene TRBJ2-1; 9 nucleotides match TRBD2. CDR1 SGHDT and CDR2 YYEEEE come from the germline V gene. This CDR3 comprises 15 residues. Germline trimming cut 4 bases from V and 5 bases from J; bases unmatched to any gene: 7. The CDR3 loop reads CASSLLAGVNNEQFF. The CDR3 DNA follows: TGTGCCAGCAGCCTACTAGCGGGCGTTAACAATGAGCAGTTCTTC.

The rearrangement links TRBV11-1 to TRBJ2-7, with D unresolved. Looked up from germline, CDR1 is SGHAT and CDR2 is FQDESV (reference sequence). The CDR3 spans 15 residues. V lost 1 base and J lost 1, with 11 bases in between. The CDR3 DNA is TGTGCCAGCAGCTTAGTTTCCGGGCAATCCTACGAGCAGTACTTC. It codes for CASSLVSGQSYEQYF.

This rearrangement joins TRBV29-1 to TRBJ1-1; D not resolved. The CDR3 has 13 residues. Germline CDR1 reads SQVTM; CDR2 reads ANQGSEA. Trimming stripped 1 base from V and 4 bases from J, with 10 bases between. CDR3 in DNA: TGCAGCGTTGAAGGCAAGCGCGGCACTGAAGCTTTCTTT. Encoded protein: CSVEGKRGTEAFF.

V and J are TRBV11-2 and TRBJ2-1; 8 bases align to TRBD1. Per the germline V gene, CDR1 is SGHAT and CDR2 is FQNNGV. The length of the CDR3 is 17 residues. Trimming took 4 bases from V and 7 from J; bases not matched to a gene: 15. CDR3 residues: CASSSLARRQGKNEQFF. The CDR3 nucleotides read TGTGCCAGCAGCTCGTTAGCCCGTAGACAGGGGAAGAATGAGCAGTTCTTC.

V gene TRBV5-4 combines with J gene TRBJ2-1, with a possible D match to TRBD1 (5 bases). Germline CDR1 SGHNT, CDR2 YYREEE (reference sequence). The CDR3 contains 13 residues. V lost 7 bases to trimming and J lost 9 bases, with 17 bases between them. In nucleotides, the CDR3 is TGTGCCAGCGAGCTTAAGGGTAGGGGTGAGCAGTTCTTC. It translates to CASELKGRGEQFF.

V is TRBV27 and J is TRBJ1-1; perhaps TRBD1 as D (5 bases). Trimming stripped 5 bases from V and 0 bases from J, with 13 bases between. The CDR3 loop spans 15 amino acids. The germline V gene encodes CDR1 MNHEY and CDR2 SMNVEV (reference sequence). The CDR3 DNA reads TGTGCCAGCAGTCCCCGGGGCTTCCTGAACACTGAAGCTTTCTTT. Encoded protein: CASSPRGFLNTEAFF.

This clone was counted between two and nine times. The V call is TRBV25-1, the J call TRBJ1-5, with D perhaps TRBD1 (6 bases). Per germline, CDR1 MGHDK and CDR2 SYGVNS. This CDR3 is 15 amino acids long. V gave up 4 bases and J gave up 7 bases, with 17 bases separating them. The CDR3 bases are TGTGCCAGCAGTGCCCAAACAGGAGGGGGGCAGCCCCAGCATTTT. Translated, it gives CASSAQTGGGQPQHF.

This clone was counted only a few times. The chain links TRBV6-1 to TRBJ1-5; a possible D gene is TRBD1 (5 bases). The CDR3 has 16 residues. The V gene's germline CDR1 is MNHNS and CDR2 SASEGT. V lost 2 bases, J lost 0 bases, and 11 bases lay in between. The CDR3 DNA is TGTGCCAGCAGTGAAAGTCGGACACTTAGCAATCAGCCCCAGCATTTT. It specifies CASSESRTLSNQPQHF.

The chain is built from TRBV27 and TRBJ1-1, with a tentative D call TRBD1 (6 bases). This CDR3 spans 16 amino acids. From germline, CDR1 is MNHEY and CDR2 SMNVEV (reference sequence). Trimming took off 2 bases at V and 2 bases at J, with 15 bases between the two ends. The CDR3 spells CASSLNSNRVNTEAFF. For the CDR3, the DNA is TGTGCCAGCAGTTTAAACTCGAACAGGGTTAACACTGAAGCTTTCTTT.

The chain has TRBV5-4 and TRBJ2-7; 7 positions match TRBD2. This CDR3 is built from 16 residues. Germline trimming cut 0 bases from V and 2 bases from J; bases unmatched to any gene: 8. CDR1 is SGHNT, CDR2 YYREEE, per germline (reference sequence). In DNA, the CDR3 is TGTGCCAGCAGCTTGGTTGGCGGGGGTAACGCCTACGAGCAGTACTTC. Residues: CASSLVGGGNAYEQYF.

In DNA form, the CDR3 reads TGCGCCAGCAGCCCCCTAGACACCGGGGAGCTGTTTTTT. Translation: CASSPLDTGELFF. The chain has TRBV5-1 and TRBJ2-2; D unresolved. Trimming pared 4 bases from V and 3 bases from J, leaving 7 bases between. The CDR3 is 13 residues long. CDR1 and CDR2 (germline): SGHRS, YFSETQ.

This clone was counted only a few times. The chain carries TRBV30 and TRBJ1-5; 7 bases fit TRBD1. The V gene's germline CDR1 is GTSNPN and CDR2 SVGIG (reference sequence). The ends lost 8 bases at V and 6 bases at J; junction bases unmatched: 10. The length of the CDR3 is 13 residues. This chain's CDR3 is CAGSQGEGQPQHF. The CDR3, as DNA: TGTGCCGGCTCCCAGGGGGAGGGTCAGCCCCAGCATTTT.

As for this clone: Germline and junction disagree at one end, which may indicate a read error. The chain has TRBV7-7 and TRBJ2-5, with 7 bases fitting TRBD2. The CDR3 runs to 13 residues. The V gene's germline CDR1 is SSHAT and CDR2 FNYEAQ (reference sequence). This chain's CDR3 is CASSHGLEETQYF. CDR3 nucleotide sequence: TGTGCTAGCAGCCACGGACTAGAAGAGACCCAGTACTTC.

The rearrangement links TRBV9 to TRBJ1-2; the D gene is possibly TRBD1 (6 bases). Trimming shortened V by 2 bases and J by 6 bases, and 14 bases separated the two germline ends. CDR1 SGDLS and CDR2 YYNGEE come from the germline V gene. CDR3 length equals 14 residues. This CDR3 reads CASSVGAGSHGYTF. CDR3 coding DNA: TGTGCCAGCAGCGTGGGGGCAGGGAGCCATGGCTACACCTTC.